This T cell receptor beta chain was captured by sequencing in a study of T cell responses to AZD1222 COVID-19 vaccine. General study results and limits: Repertoire samples came only from after the peak T cell response.

V shed 2 bases, J shed 7 bases, and the junction held 10 bases outside the gene matches. The germline V gene has CDR1 LNHDA and CDR2 SQIVND (reference sequence). The length of the CDR3 is 15 residues. This clone was picked up one time. Its antigen is unidentified. Measured with immunoSEQ multiplex PCR; TCRdb has only the in-frame clones, and not every one. The data show 110,000 to 150,000 clones, just under 95% seen once. The chain uses TRBV19 and TRBJ2-7, with 8 bases that match TRBD2. The receptor comes from an adult who had recovered from COVID-19. This specimen consisted of peripheral blood, obtained after recovery from COVID-19. CDR3 in amino acids: CASSISGGPSVEQYF. The CDR3 DNA is TGTGCCAGTAGTATAAGCGGGGGCCCTTCGGTAGAGCAGTACTTC.